These T cell receptor beta chains were read from a single sample in a study of blood T cell repertoires in COVID-19. TCRdb keeps only in-frame clones here, not all; method: immunoSEQ multiplex PCR. The sample has around 160,000 clones; 85% are singletons. The sample consisted of peripheral blood. The receptors originated from a middle-aged woman with active or convalescent COVID-19. CDR3s leave out the opening cysteine and the closing phenylalanine or tryptophan. Size is omitted from some rows. Given values are once, few, many or a class for expanded clones.

once,TRBV2,ASNTGVNQPQH
-,TRBV18,ASSPSGQGTDTQY
once,TRBV14,ASSQPQGQGSYEQY
-,TRBV10-3,AISESGRESPLH
-,TRBV11-2,ASSRGQGGSYEQY
-,TRBV19,ASSPDSSGNTIY
-,TRBV19,ASTAGGISGNTIY
-,TRBV28,ASSLGLAGGGSYNEQF
-,TRBV6-6,ASSHTGDGNTIY
-,TRBV6-1,ASSEDGGRSGYGYT